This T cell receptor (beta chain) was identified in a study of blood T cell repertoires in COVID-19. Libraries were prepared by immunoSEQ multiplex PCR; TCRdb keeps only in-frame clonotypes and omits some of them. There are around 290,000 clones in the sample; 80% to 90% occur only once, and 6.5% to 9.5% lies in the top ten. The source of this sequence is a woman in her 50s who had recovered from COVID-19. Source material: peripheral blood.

CDR3: CASSVLLGLAGASGTGELFF. The CDR3 nucleotides are TGTGCCAGCAGTGTCCTCCTGGGACTAGCGGGGGCCTCGGGCACCGGGGAGCTGTTTTTT. This chain connects TRBV6-1 to TRBJ2-2, with 14 bases matching TRBD2. Germline trimming cut 4 bases from V and 4 bases from J; bases unmatched to any gene: 14. From germline, CDR1 is MNHNS and CDR2 SASEGT. CDR3 size: 20 residues.